The sequence of this TCR beta chain was determined in a study of blood T cell repertoires in COVID-19. The CDR3 sequence is 14 residues long. V was shortened by 2 bases and J by 4 bases, with 11 bases between the two germline ends. Germline V gene lookup returns CDR1 SGHTA and CDR2 FQGTGA. Sequencing was performed with immunoSEQ multiplex PCR; in TCRdb, only in-frame clones are kept and a portion is missing. The sample has 180,000 or so clones; around nine tenths are singletons. The TCR was taken from a man between 65 and 85 years old with acute or convalescent COVID-19. The gene calls are TRBV7-3 and TRBJ1-1; D possibly corresponds to TRBD1 (5 bases). Sequencing input: peripheral blood. CDR3 in amino acids: CASSLAQRGTEAFF. CDR3 sequence (DNA): TGTGCCAGCAGCTTAGCTCAAAGGGGCACTGAAGCTTTCTTT.